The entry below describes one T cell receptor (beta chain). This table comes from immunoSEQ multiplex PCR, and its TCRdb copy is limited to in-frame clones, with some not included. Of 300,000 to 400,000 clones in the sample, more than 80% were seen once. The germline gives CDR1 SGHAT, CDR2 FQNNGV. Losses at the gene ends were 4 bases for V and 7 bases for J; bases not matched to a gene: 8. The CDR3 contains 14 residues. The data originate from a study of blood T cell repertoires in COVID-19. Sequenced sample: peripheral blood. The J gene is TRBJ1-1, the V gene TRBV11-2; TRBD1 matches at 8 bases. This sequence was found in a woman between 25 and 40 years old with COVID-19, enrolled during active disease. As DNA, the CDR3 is TGTGCCAGCAGCTCCACGACAGGGGTTGGTGAAGCTTTCTTT. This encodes CASSSTTGVGEAFF.